This TCR beta chain emerged from a study of sequential checkpoint blockade in melanoma. This sample's treatment: randomized to nivolumab then ipilimumab (arm A) or the reverse (arm B). From thawed PBMCs, live CD3+CD8+ cells negative for CD19 and CD56 were sorted. The CDR3 contains 15 residues. Germline trimming cut 5 bases from V and 4 bases from J; bases unmatched to any gene: 7. Per germline, CDR1 MNHEY and CDR2 SMNVEV (reference sequence). The protocol was immunoSEQ multiplex PCR, while the TCRdb copy is restricted to in-frame clones and leaves out a portion. The sample yields roughly 30,000 clones, more than 70% seen once. This clone was seen only a few times.

Sample: CD8+ T cells sorted from blood (inferred from file names), taken from a patient given nivolumab and ipilimumab in sequence. The sequence was collected from a human donor with melanoma. The V call is TRBV27, the J call TRBJ2-1, with 8 bases matching TRBD1. CDR3 coding DNA: TGTGCCAGCAGTCCAGGGGGCGTCGGGTACAATGAGCAGTTCTTC. It yields the protein CASSPGGVGYNEQFF.